The 29 T cell receptor beta chains below all came from one sample that was sequenced in a study of blood T cell repertoires in COVID-19. The table came from immunoSEQ multiplex PCR; TCRdb's copy has only in-frame clones and leaves some out. The sample records about 160,000 clones, around 80% being singletons. Sequencing was performed on peripheral blood. Receptors were obtained from a woman over 75 with active or convalescent COVID-19.

The J gene is TRBJ1-4, the V gene TRBV18, with 10 bases matching TRBD1. V was clipped by 6 bases and J by 5 bases; unmatched bases: 6. The length of the CDR3 is 15 residues. Germline values: CDR1 KGHSH, CDR2 LQKENI. The CDR3 here is CASSPPGQGNEKLFF. CDR3 sequence (DNA): TGTGCCAGCTCGCCGCCGGGACAGGGGAATGAAAAACTGTTTTTT.

The chain combines TRBV7-9 with TRBJ1-6; D is unclear. Deletions cut 4 bases from V and 14 bases from J, with 18 bases between. Germline assignment: CDR1 SEHNR and CDR2 FQNEAQ (reference sequence). The CDR3 has 14 amino acids. The CDR3 DNA reads as TGTGCCAGCAGCTGGGCTCTGCGCCCGCTCACCCTCCACTTT. Encoded protein: CASSWALRPLTLHF. The full variable domain, rest sourced from reference TRBV7-9 and TRBJ1-6, is DTGVSQNPRHKITKRGQNVTFRCDPISEHNRLYWYRQTLGQGPEFLTYFQNEAQLEKSRLLSDRFSAERPKGSFSTLEIQRTEQGDSAMYLCASSWALRPLTLHFGNGTRLTVT.

The J gene is TRBJ1-1, the V gene TRBV10-1, with no clear D. Germline V gene data show CDR1 as WNHNN and CDR2 as SYGVQD (reference sequence). CDR3 length: 13 amino acids. The V and J ends lost 3 bases and 1 base respectively, with 6 bases between them. CDR3 in DNA: TGCGCCAGCAGTGAAACACCGAACACTGAAGCTTTCTTT. This sequence encodes CASSETPNTEAFF.

CDR3 region: CASSLGGLGSYEQYF. The CDR3 coding sequence is TGTGCCAGCAGCTTGGGAGGACTAGGGAGCTACGAGCAGTACTTC. The rearrangement links TRBV5-4 to TRBJ2-7; 7 bases map to TRBD2. Germline CDR1 reads SGHNT; CDR2 reads YYREEE (reference sequence). Trimming removed 0 bases from V and 3 bases from J; junction bases left unmatched: 6. The CDR3 extends over 15 amino acids.

The V call is TRBV5-1, the J call TRBJ1-4, with 11 bases lining up with TRBD1. The germline gives CDR1 SGHRS, CDR2 YFSETQ. CDR3 size: 15 residues. After removal of 0 bases from V and 7 bases from J, the junction contained 2 bases not matched to a gene. CDR3 sequence reads: CASSLAGQGGEKLFF. CDR3 in DNA: TGCGCCAGCAGCTTGGCGGGACAGGGGGGTGAAAAACTGTTTTTT.

V gene TRBV6-5 combines with J gene TRBJ1-1, with D unclear. The CDR3 contains 13 residues. V lost 0 bases to trimming and J lost 5 bases, with 7 bases between them. Per the germline V gene, CDR1 is MNHEY and CDR2 is SVGAGI. The CDR3 nucleotides read TGTGCCAGCAGTTACTCGAGGGTGACTGAAGCTTTCTTT. Its protein product is CASSYSRVTEAFF.

This chain links TRBV5-1 with TRBJ1-5; D remains ambiguous. This CDR3 comprises 14 residues. The V and J ends lost 3 bases and 2 bases respectively, with 9 bases between them. Germline-derived CDR1 and CDR2 are SGHRS and YFSETQ. The CDR3 loop is CASSSDGGNQPQHF. CDR3 DNA sequence: TGCGCCAGCAGCTCCGACGGGGGCAATCAGCCCCAGCATTTT.

The rearrangement links TRBV10-1 to TRBJ1-1; D is ambiguous. Germline CDR1 and CDR2: WNHNN and SYGVQD (reference sequence). Trimming cost V 4 bases and J 1 base, with 4 bases left between them. The CDR3 runs to 12 residues. The CDR3 DNA reads as TGCGCCAGCAGTGGAGGGAACACTGAAGCTTTCTTT. It specifies CASSGGNTEAFF.

This clone occurred once. The rearrangement links TRBV5-5 to TRBJ1-6; 10 nucleotides agree with TRBD1. The junction had 6 bases not matched to a gene; V was cut back by 3 bases and J by 9 bases. Germline lookup yields CDR1 SGHKS and CDR2 YYEKEE (reference sequence). This CDR3 has 15 residues. The CDR3 reads CASSWAGDRGSPLHF. CDR3 coding DNA: TGTGCCAGCAGCTGGGCTGGGGACAGGGGTTCACCCCTCCACTTT.

This clone was found a few times. The V call is TRBV5-1, the J call TRBJ1-6, with 8 bases aligning to TRBD1. J gave up 8 bases and V 4 bases, and 8 bases lay outside the gene matches. Germline values: CDR1 SGHRS, CDR2 YFSETQ. The CDR3 consists of 15 residues. CDR3 DNA: TGCGCCAGCAGCCGTACAGGGGGAGAAGATTCACCCCTCCACTTT. It is translated as CASSRTGGEDSPLHF.

The chain recombines TRBV29-1 with TRBJ2-2; D is unclear. V lost 4 bases and J lost 0, with 12 bases in between. Germline CDR1 is SQVTM and CDR2 is ANQGSEA. The CDR3 is 15 amino acids. In DNA, the CDR3 is TGCAGCGTTGGACCGGCAGGCTCGAACACCGGGGAGCTGTTTTTT. Its translation: CSVGPAGSNTGELFF.

The chain uses TRBV2 and TRBJ1-6; 8 bases are a match to TRBD1. Trimming at V came to 4 bases and at J to 14 bases, leaving 16 bases not matched to a gene. This CDR3 contains 16 residues. Germline V lookup: CDR1 SNHLY, CDR2 FYNNEI. The CDR3 loop is CASSVGAGTGLAALHF. CDR3 DNA sequence: TGTGCCAGCAGTGTGGGGGCGGGGACAGGCCTCGCGGCCCTCCACTTT.

The chain has TRBV19 and TRBJ2-1, with 11 bases matching TRBD2. Germline V CDR1 and CDR2: LNHDA, SQIVND (reference sequence). CDR3 length: 14 residues. Trimming removed 8 bases from V and 4 bases from J; junction bases left unmatched: 4. Here the CDR3 DNA reads TGTGCCAGTTTAGCGGGGGGGCCTTACAATGAGCAGTTCTTC. This encodes CASLAGGPYNEQFF.

The genes are TRBV7-2 and TRBJ2-5, with 12 bases matching TRBD2. This CDR3 contains 15 residues. Germline assignment: CDR1 SGHTA and CDR2 FQGNSA. Losses at the gene ends were 5 bases for V and 2 bases for J; bases not matched to a gene: 3. CDR3 amino acids: CASSPLAGGQETQYF. The CDR3 DNA sequence: TGTGCCAGCAGCCCGCTAGCGGGGGGGCAAGAGACCCAGTACTTC.

This sequence joins TRBV7-2 and TRBJ1-3; TRBD1 matches 7 bases. CDR1 and CDR2 from the germline V gene are SGHTA and FQGNSA. The length of the CDR3 is 15 residues. V lost 5 bases to trimming and J lost 3 bases; unmatched junction nucleotides: 7. CDR3 DNA sequence: TGTGCCAGCAGCGTAAACAGGGGTTATGGAAACACCATATATTTT. Amino acid sequence: CASSVNRGYGNTIYF.

J is TRBJ1-4 and V is TRBV15; 8 bases match TRBD1. V was pared by 5 bases and J by 7 bases, with 9 bases of the junction left unmatched. Germline values: CDR1 LNHNV, CDR2 YYDKDF (reference sequence). The CDR3 is 15 residues long. CDR3 coding DNA: TGTGCCACCAGCGGACGGACAGGGTATGGTGAAAAACTGTTTTTT. As protein: CATSGRTGYGEKLFF.

The chain recombines TRBV10-3 with TRBJ1-5; TRBD1 matches at 7 bases. Looked up from germline, CDR1 is ENHRY and CDR2 is SYGVKD. CDR3 length equals 15 residues. Germline trimming cut 0 bases from V and 6 bases from J; bases unmatched to any gene: 5. CDR3 bases: TGTGCCATCAGTGAGTCAGGGGGCGCGGTTCAGCCCCAGCATTTT. Residues: CAISESGGAVQPQHF.

This chain connects TRBV19 to TRBJ1-2; tentative D call: TRBD1 (6 bases). The CDR3 is made up of 13 amino acids. Germline V gene data show CDR1 as LNHDA and CDR2 as SQIVND (reference sequence). V lost 3 bases and J 13 bases, leaving 18 bases between the germline ends. CDR3 residues: CASSIQQQGGSTF. CDR3 DNA sequence: TGTGCCAGTAGTATCCAACAACAGGGCGGGTCCACCTTC.

Regarding this clone: Other DNA sequences from this sample encode an identical CDR3 as well. This chain connects TRBV7-2 to TRBJ1-2; D gene unclear. The CDR3 has 11 residues. V was cut by 2 bases and J by 7 bases, with 5 bases left in between. Looked up from germline, CDR1 is SGHTA and CDR2 is FQGNSA. DNA for the CDR3: TGTGCCAGCAGCTTAAGCGTTGGCTACACCTTC. This encodes CASSLSVGYTF.

Written as DNA, the CDR3 is TGTGCCAGCAGCCAACTGGGGGGGACTGGGAATTCACCCCTCCACTTT. Amino acids: CASSQLGGTGNSPLHF. The chain uses TRBV14 and TRBJ1-6; TRBD1 might be the D (5 bases). The CDR3 has 16 residues. The germline CDR1 and CDR2 sequences are SGHDN and FVKESK. The V gene lost 2 bases and the J gene lost 7 bases, with 15 bases spanning the gap.

This chain links TRBV27 with TRBJ1-4; TRBD1 aligns across 7 bases. CDR3 length equals 18 residues. The V segment lost 0 bases and the J segment 3 bases; nucleotides outside the gene matches: 10. Germline V gene data show CDR1 as MNHEY and CDR2 as SMNVEV (reference sequence). CDR3 coding DNA: TGTGCCAGCAGTTTATCATGGGGCAGGGGGATGGCTAATGAAAAACTGTTTTTT. This codes for CASSLSWGRGMANEKLFF.

This clone was recorded once. V gene TRBV7-8 combines with J gene TRBJ2-5; D might be TRBD2 (7 bases). From germline, CDR1 is SGHVS and CDR2 FQNEAQ. The CDR3 has 15 amino acids. Trimming pared 5 bases from V and 4 bases from J, leaving 17 bases between. In DNA, the CDR3 is TGTGCCAGCAGCCCCCAGTTCGGGGGGCGAGAGACCCAGTACTTC. It specifies CASSPQFGGRETQYF.

This sequence joins TRBV7-8 and TRBJ1-1, with 7 bases aligning to TRBD1. The junction had 13 bases not matched to a gene; V was cut back by 2 bases and J by 7 bases. The CDR3 consists of 16 residues. Germline loops: CDR1 SGHVS, CDR2 FQNEAQ. CDR3 nucleotides: TGTGCCAGCAGCTTAAAATCGGCAGGGGGAATGGTTGAAGCTTTCTTT. Protein sequence: CASSLKSAGGMVEAFF.

This clone was seen a handful of times. The chain joins TRBV6-2 or TRBV6-3 to TRBJ1-2, with D possibly TRBD1 on 5 matching bases. Germline V CDR1 and CDR2: MNHEY, SVGEGT. The V gene lost 0 bases and the J gene lost 8 bases, with 13 bases spanning the gap. The CDR3 totals 14 residues. Written as DNA, the CDR3 is TGTGCCAGCAGTTACTCGAGTCAGGGTTACGGCTACACCTTC. This translates into CASSYSSQGYGYTF.

V usage is TRBV5-6 and J usage is TRBJ2-1; D might be TRBD2 (6 bases). This CDR3 region has 15 residues. V shed 0 bases and J shed 7 bases, with 14 bases lying between them. The germline V gene encodes CDR1 SGHDT and CDR2 YYEEEE. For the CDR3, the DNA is TGTGCCAGCAGCTTGGTAACGGGGGATAGAAATGAGCAGTTCTTC. Translated, it gives CASSLVTGDRNEQFF. The full variable domain, its missing parts supplied by reference TRBV5-6 and TRBJ2-1, is DAGVTQSPTHLIKTRGQQVTLRCSPKSGHDTVSWYQQALGQGPQFIFQYYEEEERQRGNFPDRFSGHQFPNYSSELNVNALLLGDSALYLCASSLVTGDRNEQFFGPGTRLTVL.

The rearrangement links TRBV28 to TRBJ2-1; D is uncertain. Trimming cost V 7 bases and J 12 bases, with 19 bases left between them. The CDR3 runs to 13 residues. From germline, CDR1 is MDHEN and CDR2 SYDVKM. CDR3: CASTRSQATRQFF. The CDR3 DNA reads TGTGCCAGCACCAGGTCTCAGGCTACTCGGCAGTTCTTC.

The chain uses TRBV6-5 and TRBJ1-6; TRBD1 agrees at 8 bases. Germline V gene data show CDR1 as MNHEY and CDR2 as SVGAGI. This CDR3 has 13 amino acids. J was trimmed by 9 bases and V by 8 bases; bases with no gene match: 6. CDR3 region: CASSGTGTSPLHF. CDR3 DNA sequence: TGTGCCAGCTCCGGGACAGGAACTTCACCCCTCCACTTT.

The chain is built from TRBV25-1 and TRBJ2-2; D might be TRBD2 (6 bases). Germline lookup yields CDR1 MGHDK and CDR2 SYGVNS. CDR3 length: 14 residues. V was shortened by 2 bases and J by 9 bases, with 13 bases between the two germline ends. The CDR3 region has the DNA TGTGCCAGCAGTGAACCGGGACTCCCGCGGGAGCTGTTTTTT. Translation: CASSEPGLPRELFF. The variable domain in full, with the rest retrieved from reference TRBV25-1 and TRBJ2-2, is EADIYQTPRYLVIGTGKKITLECSQTMGHDKMYWYQQDPGMELHLIHYSYGVNSTEKGDLSSESTVSRIRTEHFPLTLESARPSHTSQYLCASSEPGLPRELFFGEGSRLTVL.

The CDR3 region is CASSQGEGRGNFGNQPQHF. CDR3 bases: TGCGCCAGCAGCCAAGGGGAGGGACGGGGGAATTTCGGCAATCAGCCCCAGCATTTT. V gene TRBV4-1 combines with J gene TRBJ1-5, with D perhaps TRBD1 (5 bases). The CDR3 is made up of 19 amino acids. Germline values: CDR1 MGHRA, CDR2 YSYEKL. V was clipped by 1 base and J by 2 bases, with 21 bases between them.